Detailed here is one TCR beta chain. Antigen specificity is unknown. These data are taken from a study of blood T cells in healthy people across ages. Study-wide results and limits: Long-lived and aged donors differed, with more naive CD4+ cells and higher diversity in the long-lived.

Then a second PCR, running roughly 6 to 11 cycles, was carried out with a sample-barcoded 5' primer and a J-beta primer mix. TCRdb reanalysed the 5' RACE reads using MiXCR and keeps one entry per CDR3 protein. The sample gives about 1,400,000 distinct CDR3 sequences, 35% to 45% of which show up once; less than 8% is in the top ten. The ends were cut back, 3 bases at V and 3 bases at J, with 19 bases in the middle. Germline lookup yields CDR1 DFQATT and CDR2 SNEGSKA (reference sequence). The CDR3 has 16 residues. This clonotype originated in a young woman in good health. Sequencing input: blood. The rearrangement joins TRBV20-1 to TRBJ2-3, with a tentative D call TRBD1 (5 bases). The CDR3 DNA reads TGCAGTGCTAGCGGGTGGGGCCAATTCGCGACAGATACGCAGTATTTT. It yields the protein CSASGWGQFATDTQYF.